This is a list of T cell receptor beta chains from one sample in a study of T cell responses to AZD1222 COVID-19 vaccine. This table comes from immunoSEQ multiplex PCR, and its TCRdb copy is limited to in-frame clones, with some not included. This table holds around 130,000 clones, about 85% found once. Sample: peripheral blood, taken 28 days after the second AZD1222 dose. The source is an adult who received the AZD1222 COVID-19 vaccine. The CDR3 runs from the conserved cysteine through the conserved F or W. Fields, in order: J gene, V gene, clone size, D gene, CDR3 DNA, CDR3 protein. The D gene is left open where the match is weak. A clone size is listed for some rows: how often the clone was seen (once, few, many), or a class if it is expanded.

j_call: TRBJ1-4
v_call: TRBV2
clone_size: .
d_call: .
cdr3_nt: TGTGCCAGCAGAGCGACAGAGTCTAATGAAAAACTGTTTTTT
cdr3_aa: CASRATESNEKLFF

j_call: TRBJ1-5
v_call: TRBV5-4
clone_size: .
d_call: .
cdr3_nt: TGTGCCAGCTCTCGAGGGCCCGGCGCAGATCAGCCCCAGCATTTT
cdr3_aa: CASSRGPGADQPQHF

j_call: TRBJ2-7
v_call: TRBV11-2
clone_size: .
d_call: .
cdr3_nt: TGTGCCAGCAGCTTATCAACCTCCTACGAGCAGTACTTC
cdr3_aa: CASSLSTSYEQYF

j_call: TRBJ2-7
v_call: TRBV5-1
clone_size: .
d_call: TRBD1
cdr3_nt: TGCGCCAGCAGTTTAACAGGGGGTCTTTCCTACGAGCAGTACTTC
cdr3_aa: CASSLTGGLSYEQYF

j_call: TRBJ1-2
v_call: TRBV19
clone_size: .
d_call: TRBD1
cdr3_nt: TGTGCCAGTGAAACGACAGGGGGTTCCCTCTATGGCTACACCTTC
cdr3_aa: CASETTGGSLYGYTF

j_call: TRBJ1-4
v_call: TRBV18
clone_size: .
d_call: TRBD1
cdr3_nt: TGTGCCACCTCCAGGGGGAATAATGAAAAACTGTTTTTT
cdr3_aa: CATSRGNNEKLFF

j_call: TRBJ1-5
v_call: TRBV6-5
clone_size: once
d_call: .
cdr3_nt: TGTGCCAGCAGTAAACAGGGAGTCGGACAGCCCCAGCATTTT
cdr3_aa: CASSKQGVGQPQHF

j_call: TRBJ1-5
v_call: TRBV19
clone_size: .
d_call: .
cdr3_nt: TGTGCCAGTAGTGAAAAGGGTCTGAGCAATCAGCCCCAGCATTTT
cdr3_aa: CASSEKGLSNQPQHF

j_call: TRBJ1-6
v_call: TRBV5-1
clone_size: .
d_call: .
cdr3_nt: TGCGCCAGCAGCTTGGCCAGGCCCGAAAATTCACCCCTCCACTTT
cdr3_aa: CASSLARPENSPLHF

j_call: TRBJ1-1
v_call: TRBV5-1
clone_size: once
d_call: TRBD1
cdr3_nt: TGCGCCAGCAGCCGGGGGACAGGGCGGGAGACTGAAGCTTTCTTT
cdr3_aa: CASSRGTGRETEAFF

j_call: TRBJ1-1
v_call: TRBV7-2
clone_size: .
d_call: .
cdr3_nt: TGTGCCAGCAGCTTAGTTGGAGGGGGCACTGAAGCTTTCTTT
cdr3_aa: CASSLVGGGTEAFF

j_call: TRBJ2-5
v_call: TRBV7-9
clone_size: .
d_call: .
cdr3_nt: TGTGCCAGCAGCCCCAGACCCAACCCCCGGGAGACCCAGTACTTC
cdr3_aa: CASSPRPNPRETQYF

j_call: TRBJ1-5
v_call: TRBV7-9
clone_size: .
d_call: .
cdr3_nt: TGTGCCAGCAGCTCCCAGGGCTCTTTTCAGCCCCAGCATTTT
cdr3_aa: CASSSQGSFQPQHF

j_call: TRBJ1-3
v_call: TRBV11-3
clone_size: .
d_call: .
cdr3_nt: TGTGCCAGCAGCTCCACAGGATACACCATATATTTT
cdr3_aa: CASSSTGYTIYF